The clone carrying this TCR beta chain was observed a handful of times. No antigen is known for it. TCRdb recomputed calls from the 5' RACE reads with MiXCR, one row per CDR3 protein. The sample shows some 600,000 distinct CDR3 sequences, roughly 7.1% of them seen only once. This sample was taken from a study of identical twins. Overall study results and limits: In monozygotic twins, models underestimated the sharing of out-of-frame TCR alpha. In beta out-of-frame sequences, the excess sharing between twins was weaker.

The sample also formed part of further work on yellow fever vaccine responses in identical twins.

Input material: PBMCs. The sequence was obtained from a young woman in good health.

The CDR3: CASSLEGGQTYEQYF. The CDR3 coding sequence is TGTGCCAGCAGCTTAGAGGGAGGACAGACCTACGAGCAGTACTTC. The V gene is TRBV7-8, the J gene TRBJ2-7, with D perhaps TRBD1 or TRBD2 (6 bases each). The V gene's germline CDR1 is SGHVS and CDR2 FQNEAQ. The CDR3 loop spans 15 amino acids. The germline V and J ends were trimmed by 1 base and 2 bases, with 12 bases remaining between them.